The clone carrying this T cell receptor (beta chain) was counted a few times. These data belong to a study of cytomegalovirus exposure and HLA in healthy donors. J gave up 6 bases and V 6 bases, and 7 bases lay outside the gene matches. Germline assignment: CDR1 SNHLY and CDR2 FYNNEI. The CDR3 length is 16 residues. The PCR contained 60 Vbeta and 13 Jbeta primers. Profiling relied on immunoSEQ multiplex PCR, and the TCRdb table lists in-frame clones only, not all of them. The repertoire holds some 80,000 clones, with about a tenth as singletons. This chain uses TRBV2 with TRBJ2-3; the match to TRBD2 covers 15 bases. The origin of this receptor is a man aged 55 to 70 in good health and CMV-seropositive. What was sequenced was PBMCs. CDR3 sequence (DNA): TGTGCCAGCAGCAAGGGACTAGCGGGGGGTACGGATACGCAGTATTTT. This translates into CASSKGLAGGTDTQYF.